Each of the 7 T cell receptor beta chains below was sequenced from the same sample in a study of blood T cell repertoires in COVID-19. The protocol was immunoSEQ multiplex PCR, while the TCRdb copy is restricted to in-frame clones and leaves out a portion. The sample contains 150,000 or so clones, 75% to 90% of which appear only once. The sample taken for sequencing was PBMCs or T cells enriched from blood (not recorded which). The receptors derive from a woman aged 40 to 55 who had been exposed to COVID-19.

Only a few counts were recorded for this clone. This chain connects TRBV6-2 or TRBV6-3 to TRBJ2-7; D might be TRBD2 (5 bases). Trimming removed 6 bases from V and 2 bases from J, with 17 bases in between. The CDR3 spans 15 residues. Germline CDR1 and CDR2: MNHEY and SVGEGT. CDR3 region: CASSLPPGIPYEQYF. Written as DNA, the CDR3 is TGTGCCAGCAGCCTACCCCCCGGGATCCCCTACGAGCAGTACTTC.

The CDR3 is CASSYSEGAGGNTIYF. CDR3 nucleotide sequence: TGTGCCAGCAGTTACTCGGAGGGCGCGGGGGGAAACACCATATATTTT. The rearrangement joins TRBV6-6 to TRBJ1-3; D gene uncertain. CDR1 and CDR2 (germline): MNHNY, SVGAGI (reference sequence). V lost 0 bases, J lost 4 bases, and 13 bases lay in between. CDR3 length equals 16 residues.

This chain joins TRBV9 and TRBJ2-7, with no clear D. V dropped 3 bases and J dropped 8 bases, with 6 bases sitting between them. Germline V gene sequence: CDR1 SGDLS, CDR2 YYNGEE. The CDR3 runs 10 residues. CDR3 sequence reads: CASSGEKQYF. For the CDR3, the DNA is TGTGCCAGCAGCGGAGAAAAGCAGTACTTC. Filled out from reference TRBV9 and TRBJ2-7, the complete variable domain reads DSGVTQTPKHLITATGQRVTLRCSPRSGDLSVYWYQQSLDQGLQFLIQYYNGEERAKGNILERFSAQQFPDLHSELNLSSLELGDSALYFCASSGEKQYFGPGTRLTVT.

The chain carries TRBV19 and TRBJ2-7; D gene unclear. CDR3 length: 13 residues. The germline gives CDR1 LNHDA, CDR2 SQIVND (reference sequence). Trimming pared 5 bases from V and 4 bases from J, leaving 12 bases between. This CDR3 reads CASSPRTDYEQYF. Here the CDR3 DNA reads TGTGCCAGTAGTCCCCGAACAGATTACGAGCAGTACTTC.

The chain joins TRBV13 to TRBJ2-1, with D maybe TRBD1 (6 bases). Trimming removed 6 bases at V and 7 bases at J, with 19 bases between. The V gene's germline CDR1 is PRHDT and CDR2 FYEKMQ (reference sequence). The CDR3 is made up of 15 amino acids. CDR3 protein: CASSSRTTGINEQFF. CDR3 in DNA: TGTGCCAGCAGTTCAAGGACGACAGGCATAAATGAGCAGTTCTTC.

This clone was picked up a small number of times. The gene calls are TRBV9 and TRBJ2-7; the D gene is possibly TRBD1 (5 bases). Trimming cost V 0 bases and J 5 bases, with 12 bases left between them. The CDR3 covers 14 residues. CDR1 is SGDLS, CDR2 YYNGEE, per germline. The CDR3 DNA is TGTGCCAGCAGCGTAGCGATAGGGGTTCACGAGCAGTACTTC. This gives the protein CASSVAIGVHEQYF.

V usage is TRBV2 and J usage is TRBJ2-7, with 8 bases identical to TRBD1. The CDR3 is 15 amino acids. V trimming: 7 bases; J trimming: 3 bases; junction bases outside the gene matches: 11. The V gene's germline CDR1 is SNHLY and CDR2 FYNNEI. The CDR3, as DNA: TGTGCCAGCAACCGAGACAGGGGCCTTAGCTACGAGCAGTACTTC. Translation gives CASNRDRGLSYEQYF.